These T cell receptor beta chains were read from a single sample in a study of cytomegalovirus exposure and HLA in healthy donors. The data were produced by immunoSEQ multiplex PCR, yet TCRdb's version contains in-frame clones alone and is incomplete. The profile covers 140,000 to 150,000 clones, with around 80% appearing a single time and under 6% taken by the ten largest. Sequenced: PBMCs. These receptors came from a man between 40 and 49 years old in good health and CMV-seronegative. Each CDR3 is given without its conserved first and last residue. Clone size is given for some rows only: seen once, a few or many times, or a class if the clone is expanded.

V gene	J gene	clone size	CDR3 protein
TRBV6-5	TRBJ1-6	.	ASTGRWGGSPLH
TRBV5-1	TRBJ1-5	.	ASSTGGSGSNQPQH
TRBV2	TRBJ1-2	once	ASRGGQGPRNGYT
TRBV2	TRBJ2-7	.	ASREQGYEQY
TRBV5-6	TRBJ2-1	few	ASSLEQGSGF
TRBV6-5	TRBJ1-1	few	ASSYQGQQNTEAF
TRBV5-1	TRBJ2-7	.	ASSLTDYEQY
TRBV5-1	TRBJ1-6	.	ASSEKTGGGSPLH
TRBV29-1	TRBJ2-1	.	SVAQRGGRDEQF
TRBV6-4	TRBJ1-2	once	ASSDSTGANYGYT
TRBV5-1	TRBJ2-7	.	ASSLAGSEQY
TRBV11-3	TRBJ2-2	.	ASSLGSRELF
TRBV11-2	TRBJ1-1	.	ASSETNVNTEAF
TRBV11-2	TRBJ2-3	.	ASSPDGRGSQY
TRBV4-1	TRBJ1-2	once	ASSQEGGQGGHPNYGYT
TRBV7-9	TRBJ2-5	.	ASSSGQYQETQY
TRBV30	TRBJ2-5	.	AGGGETQY
TRBV5-6	TRBJ1-2	.	ASSPPGQSYGYT
TRBV4-1	TRBJ2-1	.	ASSPSVDMARKQF
TRBV10-3	TRBJ1-1	.	AIKGRGGFDEAF
TRBV25-1	TRBJ1-1	.	ASSVGQGIGNTEAF
TRBV21-1	TRBJ2-3	.	ASSEDRAGTDTQY
TRBV18	TRBJ2-5	once	ASSPDRETQY
TRBV7-6	TRBJ2-3	.	ASSGTGVGPDTQY
TRBV7-8	TRBJ2-7	.	ASMLSGGAYEQY
TRBV28	TRBJ2-7	.	ASSPNREYEQY
TRBV9	TRBJ2-3	.	ASSVGLAGGTDTQY
TRBV6-6	TRBJ1-6	once	ASSYRAGDNSPLH
TRBV7-8	TRBJ2-4	.	ASSLVGLAGNIQY
TRBV25-1	TRBJ2-3	.	ASRDTWGGANTQY
TRBV2	TRBJ2-1	.	ASTLPGASERSYNEQF
TRBV7-2	TRBJ2-1	.	ASSVAAGTVRSYNEQF
TRBV30	TRBJ1-1	.	AWRRQLNTEAF
TRBV6-1	TRBJ1-1	few	ASSETGANTEAF
TRBV19	TRBJ2-1	.	ASSWRVDGSYNEQF
TRBV6-5	TRBJ1-1	.	ASSYGDRIEAF